This T cell receptor beta chain was recorded in a study of blood T cell repertoires in COVID-19. Study-level background: Material from acute and convalescent COVID-19 was sourced from the United States, Italy and Spain. In each case, the material was cDNA or gDNA derived from T cells, B-cell-depleted T cells, or PBMCs.

The count of this clone is one. The CDR3 consists of 20 residues. The germline V gene has CDR1 LNHDA and CDR2 SQIVND (reference sequence). The J segment lost 0 bases and the V segment lost 5 bases, leaving 18 bases of the junction unmatched. In the authors' workflow: Nucleated cell number was recorded as an estimate derived from reference gene primer amplification. Repertoires were generated with immunoSEQ multiplex PCR, while TCRdb's copy carries only in-frame clones and drops some. That table gives V, J and clone size, and the DNA gave D and trimming. The sample gives approximately 15,000 clones, 65% to 90% of which show up once; roughly a quarter is in the top ten.

Material for sequencing was peripheral blood. The sequence came from a woman in her forties or fifties with active or convalescent COVID-19. The chain carries TRBV19 and TRBJ1-3, with 8 bases that match TRBD1. The CDR3 spells CASSYTQGAFGRSSGNTIYF. CDR3 nucleotides: TGTGCCAGTAGTTATACTCAGGGGGCATTTGGTAGGAGCTCTGGAAACACCATATATTTT. The whole variable domain, remainder taken from reference TRBV19 and TRBJ1-3, is DGGITQSPKYLFRKEGQNVTLSCEQNLNHDAMYWYRQDPGQGLRLIYYSQIVNDFQKGDIAEGYSVSREKKESFPLTVTSAQKNPTAFYLCASSYTQGAFGRSSGNTIYFGEGSWLTVV.